This T cell receptor (beta chain) was documented in a study of T cells in localized non-small cell lung cancer. Points from the study as a whole: T cell clonality was highest in uninvolved adjacent lung, above tumor. Multi-region tumor sequencing was not done, so intratumor heterogeneity could not be excluded.

TCRdb's copy holds only in-frame clones and misses some; the assay was immunoSEQ multiplex PCR. The sample holds tens of thousands of clones; just over 85% are singletons and the top ten take approximately 3.8%. The CDR3 extends over 15 amino acids. V was trimmed by 2 bases and J by 8 bases, leaving 19 bases between them. Looked up from germline, CDR1 is GTSNPN and CDR2 is SVGIG (reference sequence). Comments on this clone: Its specificity is not known.

The sequence was obtained from an older male donor with stage III lung adenocarcinoma. The starting material was peripheral blood, obtained before any cancer treatment. The chain combines TRBV30 with TRBJ1-5; the D gene is possibly TRBD1 (5 bases). CDR3 nucleotides: TGTGCCTGGAGTAACCAGGGTAGGGCCGGAGAGCCCCAGCATTTT. Translating it yields CAWSNQGRAGEPQHF.